This entry lists 17 T cell receptor beta chains sequenced from one sample in a study of CD8+CD57+ T cells in acquired aplastic anemia. All sequencing subjects had displayed CD8+CD57+ cell expansion on flow cytometry. Genomic DNA provided the template from which TCR beta VDJ and CDR3 profiles were obtained. TCRdb analysed the reads with MiXCR anew, one entry per CDR3 protein. The sample lists 150,000 or so distinct CDR3 sequences; around half were seen once. The specimen was sorted CD4+, CD8+, or CD8+CD57+ T cells (not recorded which) from PBMCs. These receptor sequences come from a human donor with aplastic anemia.

This clonotype was counted at least ten times. The rearrangement uses TRBV9 and TRBJ1-4; TRBD1 aligns across 8 bases. Unmatched junction bases numbered 6, after V lost 4 bases and J lost 7 bases. Germline V CDR1 and CDR2: SGDLS, YYNGEE. CDR3 length equals 14 residues. CDR3 in DNA: TGTGCCAGCAGCCCCCAGGGGGCGGGTGAAAAACTGTTTTTT. Translation gives CASSPQGAGEKLFF.

The chain recombines TRBV4-1 with TRBJ2-7; no firm D call. The CDR3 extends over 16 amino acids. V lost 4 bases and J 1 base, leaving 17 bases between the germline ends. The germline V gene has CDR1 MGHRA and CDR2 YSYEKL. The CDR3 sequence is CASSPVDPRKSYEQYF. The DNA for the CDR3 is TGCGCCAGCAGCCCCGTCGACCCCAGGAAATCCTACGAGCAGTACTTC.

A remark on this clonotype: This clone may be a read error of a much larger clone one base away. The V and J genes are TRBV7-9 and TRBJ1-2, with a weak D call TRBD1 (6 bases). From germline, CDR1 is SEHNR and CDR2 FQNEAQ (reference sequence). The CDR3 is 14 residues long. CDR3 nucleotides: TGTGCCGGCAGGCCCTCTGGACAGTTCTATGGCTACACCTTC. This translates into CAGRPSGQFYGYTF.

The sample holds many counts of this clonotype. CDR3 nucleotides: TGCAGTGCTAGGACTAGCGGGAGGGAATGGGAGCAGTTCTTC. Its translation is CSARTSGREWEQFF. V is TRBV20-1 and J is TRBJ2-1; 14 nucleotides align to TRBD2. Germline V gene data show CDR1 as DFQATT and CDR2 as SNEGSKA (reference sequence). V lost 3 bases to trimming and J lost 10 bases; unmatched junction nucleotides: 5. The CDR3 contains 14 residues.

This clonotype was recorded many times. This chain links TRBV29-1 with TRBJ1-2; 9 bases align to TRBD1. This CDR3 is built from 13 residues. V shed 4 bases and J 8 bases; nucleotides not matched to a gene: 8. CDR1 SQVTM and CDR2 ANQGSEA come from the germline V gene. CDR3 residues: CSVGGTGFGGYTF. The CDR3 DNA is TGCAGCGTTGGCGGGACAGGGTTTGGGGGCTACACCTTC.

The chain links TRBV2 to TRBJ2-1; D gene ambiguous. V was pared by 6 bases and J by 8 bases, with 11 bases between. Looked up from germline, CDR1 is SNHLY and CDR2 is FYNNEI. This CDR3 region has 12 residues. CDR3 loop: CASSRVGDEQFF. The CDR3 nucleotides are TGTGCCAGCAGCCGAGTTGGAGATGAGCAGTTCTTC.

V gene TRBV7-2 combines with J gene TRBJ2-7; 7 positions agree with TRBD2. V lost 8 bases and J lost 6; bases outside the gene matches: 13. The germline V gene encodes CDR1 SGHTA and CDR2 FQGNSA. CDR3 length equals 14 residues. DNA for the CDR3: TGTGCCAGCCATGCACTAACGGGAGGAGGCGAGCAGTACTTC. Its translation is CASHALTGGGEQYF.

This clonotype was recorded many times. The V call is TRBV5-6, the J call TRBJ2-2; TRBD2 matches at 7 bases. V shed 0 bases and J 4 bases; nucleotides not matched to a gene: 6. The CDR3 totals 16 residues. The germline CDR1 and CDR2 sequences are SGHDT and YYEEEE. The CDR3 reads CASSLASGGLTGELFF. CDR3 bases: TGTGCCAGCAGCTTGGCCTCGGGGGGACTCACCGGGGAGCTGTTTTTT.

V and J are TRBV20-1 and TRBJ2-7; unclear D gene. The germline V gene encodes CDR1 DFQATT and CDR2 SNEGSKA (reference sequence). CDR3 length: 13 residues. V lost 3 bases and J 2 bases, leaving 11 bases between the germline ends. CDR3 DNA: TGCAGTGCTAGGAAGCAAGAAACCTACGAGCAGTACTTC. Translation: CSARKQETYEQYF.

This clonotype was observed a handful of times. The chain links TRBV24-1 to TRBJ1-2; 7 bases agree with TRBD1. The germline V gene encodes CDR1 KGHDR and CDR2 SFDVKD. V trimming: 6 bases; J trimming: 5 bases; junction bases outside the gene matches: 8. The CDR3 spans 14 residues. This chain's CDR3 is CATSTRGQGYGYTF. CDR3 sequence (DNA): TGTGCCACCAGTACGAGGGGGCAGGGGTATGGCTACACCTTC.

This clonotype was found many times. This sequence joins TRBV20-1 and TRBJ1-2; weak D call: TRBD1 (6 bases). The germline gives CDR1 DFQATT, CDR2 SNEGSKA (reference sequence). The V gene lost 7 bases and the J gene lost 3 bases, with 12 bases spanning the gap. The CDR3 spans 12 residues. The CDR3 loop is CSGEGGDYGYTF. CDR3 sequence (DNA): TGCAGTGGGGAGGGGGGGGACTATGGCTACACCTTC.

The V call is TRBV10-3, the J call TRBJ2-1; 9 bases fit TRBD2. The trim removed 4 bases at V and 7 bases at J, leaving 14 bases unmatched. This CDR3 comprises 17 residues. CDR1 is ENHRY, CDR2 SYGVKD, per germline. The CDR3 here is CAISGSSGGGASNEQFF. For the CDR3, the DNA is TGTGCCATCAGTGGCTCGTCAGGCGGGGGGGCGTCGAATGAGCAGTTCTTC.

The chain combines TRBV7-9 with TRBJ2-7; TRBD1 agrees at 7 bases. This CDR3 has 13 residues. J was trimmed by 2 bases and V by 5 bases; bases with no gene match: 3. Per the germline V gene, CDR1 is SEHNR and CDR2 is FQNEAQ (reference sequence). CDR3 sequence reads: CASSKGQAYEQYF. The CDR3 coding sequence is TGTGCCAGCAGCAAAGGACAGGCCTACGAGCAGTACTTC.

This clonotype has at least ten counts. The chain is built from TRBV20-1 and TRBJ2-2; 12 bases line up with TRBD2. The CDR3 runs 17 residues. Germline CDR1 DFQATT, CDR2 SNEGSKA (reference sequence). V was pared by 5 bases and J by 7 bases, with 14 bases of the junction left unmatched. In nucleotides, the CDR3 is TGCAGTGCTCCGTACCGAAGACTAGCGGGAGAGGGCGGGGAGCTGTTTTTT. Its translation: CSAPYRRLAGEGGELFF.

This clonotype was counted at least ten times. The J gene is TRBJ1-6, the V gene TRBV4-3; D gene unclear. V shed 4 bases and J shed 5 bases, with 15 bases lying between them. Germline assignment: CDR1 LGHNA and CDR2 YSLEER. This CDR3 spans 16 amino acids. The CDR3 DNA follows: TGCGCCAGCAGCCCCGTAAAGCAGGAGGATAATTCACCCCTCCACTTT. Its protein product is CASSPVKQEDNSPLHF.

The genes are TRBV20-1 and TRBJ1-6; tentative D call: TRBD1 (5 bases). Germline V gene data show CDR1 as DFQATT and CDR2 as SNEGSKA (reference sequence). The CDR3 length is 14 residues. V lost 0 bases to trimming and J lost 5 bases, with 8 bases between them. CDR3 sequence reads: CSARDQGDNSPLHF. CDR3 coding DNA: TGCAGTGCTAGAGACCAGGGAGATAATTCACCCCTCCACTTT.

This rearrangement joins TRBV29-1 to TRBJ1-2; D is undetermined. V was trimmed by 3 bases and J by 4 bases, leaving 15 bases between them. The germline gives CDR1 SQVTM, CDR2 ANQGSEA. This CDR3 region has 14 residues. This CDR3 is CSVDPNPESYGYTF. The CDR3 region has the DNA TGCAGCGTTGACCCCAATCCGGAAAGCTATGGCTACACCTTC.